This T cell receptor (beta chain) was identified during a study of vaccination and CD4 T cells after COVID-19. Study conclusions and caveats: Spike mono-reactivity was evident in 304 of the 307 vaccine-specific clones derived from convalescent patients. Detection of a median around 84% of reactive clones in convalescent patients was confined to the period after vaccination.

Germline CDR1 and CDR2: SGHTA and FQGNSA. V gave up 0 bases and J gave up 2 bases, with 9 bases separating them. The CDR3 consists of 15 residues. Documented treatment: approximately 9-day PBMC culture with coronavirus spike peptide pools or control peptides (ViraFEST assay). Half the growth medium was swapped for new IL-2 medium on days 3 and 7. At the Johns Hopkins FTIC core, DNA taken from cultured CD4+ T cells was sequenced by way of the Oncomine TCR Beta short-read assay. TCRdb ran MiXCR on the PCR reads and lists one entry per CDR3 protein. Of fewer than 15,000 distinct CDR3 sequences listed, about 60% are singletons. This clonotype ranks as medium-sized. The antigen remains unidentified.

The gene calls are TRBV7-2 and TRBJ2-3; D unresolved. The clonotype was recovered from a human donor who had recovered from COVID-19. Sample: CD4+ T cells from blood, cultured in vitro. The CDR3 here is CASSLALGYTDTQYF. Here the CDR3 DNA reads TGTGCCAGCAGCTTAGCGCTGGGGTACACAGATACGCAGTATTTT.